Shown below are 16 T cell receptor beta chains from a single sample sequenced in a study of T cell responses to AZD1222 COVID-19 vaccine. Libraries were prepared by immunoSEQ multiplex PCR; TCRdb keeps only in-frame clonotypes and omits some of them. The sample has approximately 120,000 clones; roughly 86% are singletons. Specimen: peripheral blood, collected on day 0 of MenACWY control vaccination. All receptors derive from an adult in good health.

The chain joins TRBV28 to TRBJ2-4, with D unclear. Germline values: CDR1 MDHEN, CDR2 SYDVKM. V was cut by 3 bases and J by 8 bases, with 5 bases left in between. This CDR3 region has 11 residues. CDR3 residues: CASSFKDIQYF. The CDR3 DNA is TGTGCCAGCAGTTTTAAGGACATTCAGTACTTC.

The V gene is TRBV5-1, the J gene TRBJ2-7; 9 nucleotides align to TRBD2. The CDR3 totals 15 residues. Germline assignment: CDR1 SGHRS and CDR2 YFSETQ. V lost 4 bases, J lost 4 bases, and 9 bases stayed unmatched. CDR3 amino acids: CASSPTSGTLYEQYF. In nucleotides, the CDR3 is TGCGCCAGCAGCCCGACTAGCGGAACCCTTTACGAGCAGTACTTC.

The chain uses TRBV11-2 and TRBJ2-4; D is uncertain. Trimming stripped 1 base from V and 0 bases from J, with 16 bases between. This CDR3 is 18 amino acids long. CDR1 is SGHAT and CDR2 is FQNNGV in the germline V gene. The CDR3 reads CASSLVGWSNLAKNIQYF. The CDR3, as DNA: TGTGCCAGCAGCTTAGTGGGGTGGTCTAATCTAGCCAAAAACATTCAGTACTTC.

The V and J genes are TRBV6-2 or TRBV6-3 and TRBJ1-5; tentatively, D is TRBD1 (6 bases). CDR3 length equals 18 residues. CDR1 is MNHEY and CDR2 is SVGEGT in the germline V gene. Trimming removed 0 bases at V and 4 bases at J, with 19 bases between. In DNA, the CDR3 is TGTGCCAGCAGTTACTCGCTCGGACAGTCAGGGACTAATCAGCCCCAGCATTTT. As protein: CASSYSLGQSGTNQPQHF.

This clone was observed a single time. J is TRBJ2-5 and V is TRBV19; 8 bases map to TRBD1. The trim removed 1 base at V and 1 base at J, leaving 5 bases unmatched. Germline CDR1 LNHDA, CDR2 SQIVND (reference sequence). The CDR3 is 16 residues long. DNA of the CDR3: TGTGCCAGTAGTATAGGAGCAGGGGGCGGCCAAGAGACCCAGTACTTC. Protein sequence: CASSIGAGGGQETQYF.

The V call is TRBV5-1, the J call TRBJ2-3; 10 bases map to TRBD2. CDR3 length equals 19 residues. The germline gives CDR1 SGHRS, CDR2 YFSETQ. Germline trimming cut 0 bases from V and 1 base from J; bases unmatched to any gene: 11. The chain's CDR3 is CASSLVPAGGVSGTDTQYF. CDR3 nucleotide sequence: TGCGCCAGCAGCTTGGTTCCAGCGGGAGGGGTCAGTGGCACAGATACGCAGTATTTT.

This clone was counted a single time. This chain links TRBV5-1 with TRBJ1-4; TRBD1 matches at 7 bases. CDR1 is SGHRS and CDR2 is YFSETQ in the germline V gene. This CDR3 region has 13 residues. The ends lost 0 bases at V and 10 bases at J; junction bases unmatched: 3. CDR3 nucleotides: TGCGCCAGCAGCTTGGGACAGGGAGGAAAACTGTTTTTT. Its protein is CASSLGQGGKLFF. The entire variable domain, with the rest obtained from reference TRBV5-1 and TRBJ1-4, is as follows: KAGVTQTPRYLIKTRGQQVTLSCSPISGHRSVSWYQQTPGQGLQFLFEYFSETQRNKGNFPGRFSGRQFSNSRSEMNVSTLELGDSALYLCASSLGQGGKLFFGSGTQLSVL.

The V and J genes are TRBV6-5 and TRBJ1-1; D remains unclear. Per the germline V gene, CDR1 is MNHEY and CDR2 is SVGAGI. This CDR3 has 15 amino acids. The V and J ends lost 6 bases and 1 base respectively, with 15 bases between them. CDR3 DNA sequence: TGTGCCAGCAGGAGAGACCCGGAGGAGAACACTGAAGCTTTCTTT. The encoded protein is CASRRDPEENTEAFF.

The chain joins TRBV15 to TRBJ1-1; no definite D call. Germline lookup yields CDR1 LNHNV and CDR2 YYDKDF (reference sequence). CDR3 length: 14 amino acids. The germline V and J ends were trimmed by 0 bases and 2 bases, with 7 bases remaining between them. The CDR3 protein is CATSRDYSNTEAFF. The CDR3, as DNA: TGTGCCACCAGCAGAGATTACAGCAACACTGAAGCTTTCTTT.

The rearrangement uses TRBV5-4 and TRBJ1-1; D gene unclear. Trimming left V 6 bases short and J 2 bases short, with 5 bases between. CDR3 length: 11 amino acids. Germline V gene data show CDR1 as SGHNT and CDR2 as YYREEE (reference sequence). The DNA for the CDR3 is TGTGCCAGCACACTAAACACTGAAGCTTTCTTT. This translates into CASTLNTEAFF.

The chain employs TRBV11-2 and TRBJ2-2, with TRBD1 matching over 11 bases. V lost 2 bases and J lost 6; bases outside the gene matches: 2. The CDR3 length is 15 residues. From germline, CDR1 is SGHAT and CDR2 FQNNGV. CDR3: CASSLRGQGAGELFF. DNA for the CDR3: TGTGCCAGCAGCTTAAGGGGACAGGGGGCCGGGGAGCTGTTTTTT.

For this clone: Other DNA sequences in the same sample also yield this CDR3. This chain uses TRBV7-3 with TRBJ2-3, with D hard to call. The CDR3 consists of 13 residues. V was clipped by 6 bases and J by 2 bases, with 9 bases between them. Germline V lookup: CDR1 SGHTA, CDR2 FQGTGA. CDR3: CASSSSLTDTQYF. The CDR3 DNA follows: TGTGCCAGCAGTTCGTCCCTCACAGATACGCAGTATTTT.

The chain uses TRBV5-8 and TRBJ2-1; 9 bases are a match to TRBD2. Per the germline V gene, CDR1 is SGHTS and CDR2 is YDEGEE. With 6 bases clipped from V and 12 bases from J, the junction kept 16 bases outside the gene matches. CDR3 length: 15 amino acids. The CDR3 region is CASIPRIAGAPRQFF. As DNA, the CDR3 is TGTGCCAGCATCCCGCGGATAGCGGGAGCTCCCCGGCAGTTCTTC.

The chain carries TRBV7-9 and TRBJ2-2, with 7 positions matching TRBD1. V was pared by 4 bases and J by 4 bases, with 9 bases of the junction left unmatched. The V gene's germline CDR1 is SEHNR and CDR2 FQNEAQ (reference sequence). The CDR3 runs to 16 residues. In nucleotides, the CDR3 is TGTGCCAGCAGCTCGCGACAGGGTCGGTTCACCGGGGAGCTGTTTTTT. Residues: CASSSRQGRFTGELFF.

The CDR3 sequence is CASSPYTLANSNTEAFF. The CDR3 nucleotides are TGTGCCAGCTCACCCTACACCCTTGCTAACTCCAACACTGAAGCTTTCTTT. The V gene is TRBV18, the J gene TRBJ1-1; no clear D gene. Trimming removed 3 bases at V and 2 bases at J, with 19 bases between. Germline V gene sequence: CDR1 KGHSH, CDR2 LQKENI. The CDR3 is 17 amino acids.

This clone was seen once. The chain is built from TRBV5-8 and TRBJ1-3; D is unclear. Germline assignment: CDR1 SGHTS and CDR2 YDEGEE. Trimming removed 7 bases at V and 1 base at J, with 6 bases between. The CDR3 totals 12 residues. The CDR3 DNA is TGTGCCAGCTCAACATCTGGAAACACCATATATTTT. Translating it yields CASSTSGNTIYF.